Listed here are 14 T cell receptor beta chains from one sample, sequenced in a study of patients and donors after allogeneic stem cell transplantation. TCRdb fed the RT-PCR reads into MiXCR, producing one record per CDR3 protein. The profile covers some 880,000 distinct CDR3 sequences, with roughly 17% appearing a single time and 5.5% to 6.5% taken by the ten largest. Source material: blood, either unsorted or a sorted T cell fraction (not recorded which). The receptors were gathered from a human donor who was either an allogeneic HSCT recipient or a stem cell or donor lymphocyte infusion donor (not recorded which). It is not recorded whose cells these are; they may come from a transplant donor.

This clonotype showed up just a few times. The rearrangement joins TRBV29-1 to TRBJ1-2, with TRBD1 matching over 7 bases. From germline, CDR1 is SQVTM and CDR2 ANQGSEA. V was pared by 2 bases and J by 7 bases, with 10 bases of the junction left unmatched. This CDR3 is built from 14 residues. The CDR3 sequence is CSVETLTGQRGYTF. CDR3 DNA: TGCAGCGTTGAAACCTTGACAGGGCAACGTGGCTACACCTTC.

In this sample, this clonotype turned up a few times. This chain links TRBV6-5 with TRBJ2-3; 9 nucleotides line up with TRBD2. Germline V lookup: CDR1 MNHEY, CDR2 SVGAGI. Germline trimming cut 2 bases from V and 1 base from J; bases unmatched to any gene: 4. CDR3 length: 16 amino acids. CDR3: CASSYGTSSRTDTQYF. The CDR3 bases are TGTGCCAGCAGTTACGGGACTAGCAGCCGCACAGATACGCAGTATTTT.

This clonotype was found many times. V usage is TRBV5-4 and J usage is TRBJ1-3; D gene uncertain. Germline CDR1 and CDR2: SGHNT and YYREEE (reference sequence). Trimming stripped 4 bases from V and 0 bases from J, with 26 bases between. The CDR3 contains 20 residues. This CDR3 is CASSMDSPGFKRRSGNTIYF. The CDR3 nucleotides read TGTGCCAGCAGCATGGATTCGCCGGGTTTTAAGCGACGCTCTGGAAACACCATATATTTT.

The V gene is TRBV25-1, the J gene TRBJ2-5, with D possibly being TRBD2 (5 bases). V was shortened by 2 bases and J by 7 bases, with 8 bases between the two germline ends. CDR3 length: 12 residues. CDR1 and CDR2 (germline): MGHDK, SYGVNS. The CDR3 coding sequence is TGTGCCAGCAGTGAACATGAGGGGACCCAGTACTTC. Protein product: CASSEHEGTQYF.

This clonotype was seen more than once but under ten times. The chain carries TRBV5-1 and TRBJ1-4, with D uncertain. The V end was cut by 1 base, the J end by 6 bases, with 4 bases between. Looked up from germline, CDR1 is SGHRS and CDR2 is YFSETQ. This CDR3 is built from 12 residues. CDR3 residues: CASSLLDEKLFF. CDR3 DNA sequence: TGCGCCAGCAGCTTGTTGGATGAAAAACTGTTTTTT.

V is TRBV20-1 and J is TRBJ1-2, with D maybe TRBD1 (5 bases). Germline lookup yields CDR1 DFQATT and CDR2 SNEGSKA (reference sequence). Trimming shortened V by 5 bases and J by 9 bases, and 22 bases separated the two germline ends. This CDR3 comprises 14 residues. The DNA for the CDR3 is TGCAGTGCTCTACTTCGGGACGGACCCGGTCGCTACACCTTC. Translated: CSALLRDGPGRYTF.

The genes are TRBV27 and TRBJ2-1; 11 positions agree with TRBD2. This CDR3 is built from 17 residues. The V gene's germline CDR1 is MNHEY and CDR2 SMNVEV (reference sequence). Unmatched junction bases numbered 11, after V lost 3 bases and J lost 7 bases. CDR3 bases: TGTGCCAGCAGTTTCACACCACTAGCGGGAGAGGCGAATGAGCAGTTCTTC. This gives the protein CASSFTPLAGEANEQFF.

This clonotype was seen many times. The chain uses TRBV20-1 and TRBJ2-1, with 11 bases matching TRBD2. J lost 4 bases, V lost 1 base, and 3 bases had no gene match. Germline assignment: CDR1 DFQATT and CDR2 SNEGSKA (reference sequence). This CDR3 contains 15 residues. The CDR3 region is CSARGLAGLYNEQFF. The CDR3 nucleotides are TGCAGTGCTAGAGGACTAGCGGGATTGTACAATGAGCAGTTCTTC.

This clonotype was found once. This sequence joins TRBV6-5 and TRBJ2-7; no clear D. V was shortened by 8 bases and J by 7 bases, with 15 bases between the two germline ends. Germline V CDR1 and CDR2: MNHEY, SVGAGI. CDR3 length equals 12 residues. CDR3 loop: CASASDLGEQYF. CDR3 bases: TGTGCCAGCGCCTCCGACCTCGGGGAGCAGTACTTC.

In this sample, this clonotype turned up many times. This sequence joins TRBV5-6 and TRBJ2-2; the match to TRBD1 covers 8 bases. The V gene end was trimmed by 4 bases and the J gene end by 0 bases; junction bases not matched to a gene: 2. Germline V gene sequence: CDR1 SGHDT, CDR2 YYEEEE. The CDR3 is made up of 15 amino acids. CDR3 coding DNA: TGTGCCAGCAGCCGACAGGGGACGAACACCGGGGAGCTGTTTTTT. Its protein product is CASSRQGTNTGELFF.

This sequence joins TRBV11-2 and TRBJ2-7, with 9 bases that match TRBD2. The CDR3 has 16 residues. The trim removed 4 bases at V and 6 bases at J, leaving 13 bases unmatched. Looked up from germline, CDR1 is SGHAT and CDR2 is FQNNGV. CDR3 coding DNA: TGTGCCAGCAGCTCCCTGGCGGGAGGGCGTCCTCTCGAGCAGTACTTC. Translating gives CASSSLAGGRPLEQYF.

The V call is TRBV5-1, the J call TRBJ2-3; D perhaps matches TRBD1 (6 bases). The germline gives CDR1 SGHRS, CDR2 YFSETQ. The CDR3 has 14 residues. V was cut by 0 bases and J by 9 bases, with 14 bases left in between. The CDR3 coding sequence is TGCGCCAGCAGCTTGGGGAGTCAGGGGTGGACGCAGTATTTT. This codes for CASSLGSQGWTQYF.

In its sample, this clonotype was seen many times. This chain connects TRBV12-3 or TRBV12-4 to TRBJ1-5; possibly TRBD1 for D (5 bases). The CDR3 length is 14 residues. The V end lost 2 bases, the J end lost 5 bases, and 10 bases lay between the germline ends. The CDR3 loop reads CASSLIEGYQPQHF. The CDR3 nucleotides are TGTGCCAGCAGTTTAATCGAGGGGTATCAGCCCCAGCATTTT.

As for this clonotype: The junction and the germline gene differ at one end; a read error may be behind it. This chain connects TRBV12-3 or TRBV12-4 to TRBJ2-3; D remains unclear. The CDR3 loop spans 16 amino acids. CDR3 region: CASSHPKRPATDTKYF. DNA of the CDR3: TGTGCCAGCAGTCACCCTAAGCGACCGGCCACAGATACGAAGTATTTT.